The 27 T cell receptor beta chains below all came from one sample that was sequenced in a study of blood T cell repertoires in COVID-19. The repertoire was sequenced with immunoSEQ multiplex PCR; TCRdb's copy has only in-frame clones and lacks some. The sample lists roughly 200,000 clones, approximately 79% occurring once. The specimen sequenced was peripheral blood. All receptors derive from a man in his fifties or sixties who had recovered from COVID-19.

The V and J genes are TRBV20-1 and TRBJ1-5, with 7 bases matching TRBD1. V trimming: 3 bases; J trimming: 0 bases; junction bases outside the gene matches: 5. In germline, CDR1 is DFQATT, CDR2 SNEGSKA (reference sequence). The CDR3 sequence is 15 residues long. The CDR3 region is CSASGTADSNQPQHF. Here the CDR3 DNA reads TGCAGTGCTAGTGGGACAGCCGATAGCAATCAGCCCCAGCATTTT.

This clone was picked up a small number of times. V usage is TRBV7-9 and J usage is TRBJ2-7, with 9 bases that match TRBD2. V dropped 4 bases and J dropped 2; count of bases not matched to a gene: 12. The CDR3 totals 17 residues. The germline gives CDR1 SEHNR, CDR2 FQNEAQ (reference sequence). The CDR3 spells CASSYVLSGSMAYEQYF. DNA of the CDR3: TGTGCCAGCAGCTACGTCCTTAGCGGGAGCATGGCCTACGAGCAGTACTTC.

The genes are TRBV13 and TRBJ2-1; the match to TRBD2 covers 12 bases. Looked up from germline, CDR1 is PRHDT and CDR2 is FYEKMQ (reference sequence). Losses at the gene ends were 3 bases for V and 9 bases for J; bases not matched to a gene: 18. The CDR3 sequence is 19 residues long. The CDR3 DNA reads TGTGCCAGCAGCTTCCCGGGACTAGCGGGTTTGAGTTTTATCGGTGAGCAGTTCTTC. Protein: CASSFPGLAGLSFIGEQFF. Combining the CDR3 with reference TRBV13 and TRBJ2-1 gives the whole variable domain AAGVIQSPRHLIKEKRETATLKCYPIPRHDTVYWYQQGPGQDPQFLISFYEKMQSDKGSIPDRFSAQQFSDYHSELNMSSLELGDSALYFCASSFPGLAGLSFIGEQFFGPGTRLTVL.

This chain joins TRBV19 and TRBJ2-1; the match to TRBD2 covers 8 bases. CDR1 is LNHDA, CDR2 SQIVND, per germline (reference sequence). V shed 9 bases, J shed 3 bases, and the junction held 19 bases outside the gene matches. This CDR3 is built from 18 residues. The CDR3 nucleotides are TGTGCCAGCTTCCCCCAGGGTTATGCGGGAGGTGTCTACAATGAGCAGTTCTTC. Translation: CASFPQGYAGGVYNEQFF. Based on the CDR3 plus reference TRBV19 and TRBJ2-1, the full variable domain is DGGITQSPKYLFRKEGQNVTLSCEQNLNHDAMYWYRQDPGQGLRLIYYSQIVNDFQKGDIAEGYSVSREKKESFPLTVTSAQKNPTAFYLCASFPQGYAGGVYNEQFFGPGTRLTVL.

The DNA of the CDR3 is TGTGCCAGCAGTGAAAGTCGGGGATCTGTGGAGACCCAGTACTTC. It specifies CASSESRGSVETQYF. The J gene is TRBJ2-5, the V gene TRBV2; tentative D call: TRBD2 (5 bases). Per the germline V gene, CDR1 is SNHLY and CDR2 is FYNNEI. This CDR3 is 15 amino acids long. Trimming shortened V by 2 bases and J by 5 bases, and 15 bases separated the two germline ends.

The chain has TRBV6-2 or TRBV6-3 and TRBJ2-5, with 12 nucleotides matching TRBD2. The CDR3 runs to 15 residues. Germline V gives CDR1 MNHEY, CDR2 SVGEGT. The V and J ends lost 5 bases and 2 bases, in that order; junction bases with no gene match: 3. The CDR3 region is CASSPLAGGQETQYF. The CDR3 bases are TGTGCCAGCAGTCCCCTAGCGGGAGGGCAAGAGACCCAGTACTTC.

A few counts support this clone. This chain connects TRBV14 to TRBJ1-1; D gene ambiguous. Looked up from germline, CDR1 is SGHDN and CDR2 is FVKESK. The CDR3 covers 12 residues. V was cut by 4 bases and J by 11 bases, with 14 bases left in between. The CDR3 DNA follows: TGTGCCAGCAGCCCCGGAGGGATGATGGCTTTCTTT. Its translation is CASSPGGMMAFF.

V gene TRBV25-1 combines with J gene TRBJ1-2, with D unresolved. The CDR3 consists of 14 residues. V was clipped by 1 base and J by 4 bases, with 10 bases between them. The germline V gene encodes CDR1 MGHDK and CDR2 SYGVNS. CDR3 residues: CASSELESGYGYTF. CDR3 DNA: TGTGCCAGCAGTGAATTAGAGAGCGGCTATGGCTACACCTTC.

The CDR3 nucleotides are TGTGCCAGCAGCAGAGGTTGGGGGGGCCAAGAGACCCAGTACTTC. The encoded protein is CASSRGWGGQETQYF. This chain links TRBV11-3 with TRBJ2-5, with TRBD2 matching over 7 bases. This CDR3 has 15 residues. CDR1 and CDR2 from the germline V gene are SGHNT and YENEEA. V gave up 5 bases and J gave up 1 base; unmatched junction bases: 7.

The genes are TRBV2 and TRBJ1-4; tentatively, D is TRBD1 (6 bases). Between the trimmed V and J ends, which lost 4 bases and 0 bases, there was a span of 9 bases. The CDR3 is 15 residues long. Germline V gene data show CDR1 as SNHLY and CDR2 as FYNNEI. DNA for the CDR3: TGTGCCAGCAGTGCGAGGGGGTCAACTAATGAAAAACTGTTTTTT. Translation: CASSARGSTNEKLFF.

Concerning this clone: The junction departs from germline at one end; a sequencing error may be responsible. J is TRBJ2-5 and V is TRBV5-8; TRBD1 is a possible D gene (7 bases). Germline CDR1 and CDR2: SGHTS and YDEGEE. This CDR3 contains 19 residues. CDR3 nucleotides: TGTGCCAGCAGCTTGGTGCGGGTTTCTAGCAGACAGGGACGGGAGAGCCAGTACTTC. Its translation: CASSLVRVSSRQGRESQYF. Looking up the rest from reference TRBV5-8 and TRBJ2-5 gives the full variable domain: EAGVTQSPTHLIKTRGQQATLRCSPISGHTSVYWYQQALGLGLQFLLWYDEGEERNRGNFPPRFSGRQFPNYSSELNVNALELEDSALYLCASSLVRVSSRQGRESQYFGPGTRLLVL.

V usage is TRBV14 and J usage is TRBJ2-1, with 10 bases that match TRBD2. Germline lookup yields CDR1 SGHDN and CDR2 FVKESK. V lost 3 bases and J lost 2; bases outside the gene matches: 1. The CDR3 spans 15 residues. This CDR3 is CASSQLAGAYNEQFF. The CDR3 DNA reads TGTGCCAGCAGCCAGCTAGCGGGAGCCTACAATGAGCAGTTCTTC.

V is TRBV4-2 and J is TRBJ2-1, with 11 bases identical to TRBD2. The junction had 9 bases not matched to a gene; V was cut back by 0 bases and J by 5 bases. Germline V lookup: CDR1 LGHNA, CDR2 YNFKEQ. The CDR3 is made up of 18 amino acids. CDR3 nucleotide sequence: TGTGCCAGCAGCCAAGAGCCCCTACTAGCGGGAGTCGACAATGAGCAGTTCTTC. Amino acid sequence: CASSQEPLLAGVDNEQFF.

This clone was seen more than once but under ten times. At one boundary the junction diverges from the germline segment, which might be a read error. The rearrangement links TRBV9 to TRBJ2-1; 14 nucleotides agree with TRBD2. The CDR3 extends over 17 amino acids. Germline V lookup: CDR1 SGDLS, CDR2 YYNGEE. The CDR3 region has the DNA TGTGCCAGCGATAAAACGGGACTCGGGACTAGCGGGAGTAGTACACTCTTC. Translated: CASDKTGLGTSGSSTLF.

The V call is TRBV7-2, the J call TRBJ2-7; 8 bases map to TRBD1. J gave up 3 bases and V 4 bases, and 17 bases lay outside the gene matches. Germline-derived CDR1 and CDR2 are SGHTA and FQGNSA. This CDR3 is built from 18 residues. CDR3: CASSSVLPGQGLNYEQYF. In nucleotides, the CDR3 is TGTGCCAGCAGCTCAGTATTGCCCGGACAGGGTCTAAACTACGAGCAGTACTTC.

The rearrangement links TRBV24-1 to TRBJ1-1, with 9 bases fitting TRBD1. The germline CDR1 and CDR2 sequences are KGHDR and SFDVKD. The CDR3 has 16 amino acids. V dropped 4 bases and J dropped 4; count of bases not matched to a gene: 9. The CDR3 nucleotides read TGTGCCACCAGTGACCCGCGGGGACAGGGTAGCACTGAAGCTTTCTTT. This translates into CATSDPRGQGSTEAFF.

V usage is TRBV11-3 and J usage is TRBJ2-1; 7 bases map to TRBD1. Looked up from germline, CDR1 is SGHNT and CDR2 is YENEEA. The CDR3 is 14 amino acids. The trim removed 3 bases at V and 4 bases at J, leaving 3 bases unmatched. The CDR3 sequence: CASSLGQQYNEQFF. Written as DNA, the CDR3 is TGTGCCAGCAGCTTGGGACAGCAGTACAATGAGCAGTTCTTC.

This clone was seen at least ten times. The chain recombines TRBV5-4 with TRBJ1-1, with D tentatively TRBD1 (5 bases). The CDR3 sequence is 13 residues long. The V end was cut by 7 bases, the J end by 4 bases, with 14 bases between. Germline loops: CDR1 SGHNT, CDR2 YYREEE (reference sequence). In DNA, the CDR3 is TGTGCCAGCGGCCCGTCAGGGTTCACTGAAGCTTTCTTT. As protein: CASGPSGFTEAFF.

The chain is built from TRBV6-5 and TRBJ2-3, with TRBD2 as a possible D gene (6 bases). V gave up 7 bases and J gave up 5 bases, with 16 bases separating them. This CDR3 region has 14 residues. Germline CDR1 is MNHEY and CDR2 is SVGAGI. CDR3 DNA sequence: TGTGCCAGCAAGGAGCGGGTAATGAGAGATACGCAGTATTTT. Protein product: CASKERVMRDTQYF.

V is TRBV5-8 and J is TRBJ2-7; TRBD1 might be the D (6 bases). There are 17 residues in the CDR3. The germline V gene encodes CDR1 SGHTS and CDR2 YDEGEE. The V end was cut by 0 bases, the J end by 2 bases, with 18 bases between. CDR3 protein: CASSLGPGEEPTYEQYF. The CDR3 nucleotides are TGTGCCAGCAGCTTGGGGCCAGGGGAAGAACCTACCTACGAGCAGTACTTC.

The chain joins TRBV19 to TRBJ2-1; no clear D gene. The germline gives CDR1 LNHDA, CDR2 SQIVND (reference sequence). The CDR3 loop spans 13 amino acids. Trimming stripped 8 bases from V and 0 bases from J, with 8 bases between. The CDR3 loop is CASAQISYNEQFF. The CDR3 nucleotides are TGTGCCAGTGCACAGATCTCCTACAATGAGCAGTTCTTC.

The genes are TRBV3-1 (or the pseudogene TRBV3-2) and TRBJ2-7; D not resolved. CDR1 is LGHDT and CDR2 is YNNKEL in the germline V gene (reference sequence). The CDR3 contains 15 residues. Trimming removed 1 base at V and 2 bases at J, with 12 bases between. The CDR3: CASSQGSFSAYEQYF. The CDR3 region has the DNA TGTGCCAGCAGCCAAGGTTCTTTTTCGGCCTACGAGCAGTACTTC.

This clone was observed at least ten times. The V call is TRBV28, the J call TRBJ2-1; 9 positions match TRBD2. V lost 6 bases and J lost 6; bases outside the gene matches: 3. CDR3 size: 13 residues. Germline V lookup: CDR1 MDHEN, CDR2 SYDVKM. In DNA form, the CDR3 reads TGTGCCAGCAGCAGGCGGGAGGGCAATGAGCAGTTCTTC. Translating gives CASSRREGNEQFF.

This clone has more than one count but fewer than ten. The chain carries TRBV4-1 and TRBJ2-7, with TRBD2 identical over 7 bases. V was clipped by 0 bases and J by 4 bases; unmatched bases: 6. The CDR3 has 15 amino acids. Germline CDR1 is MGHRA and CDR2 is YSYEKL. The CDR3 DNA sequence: TGCGCCAGCAGCCAAGATTGGCGGGAGCCATACGAGCAGTACTTC. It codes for CASSQDWREPYEQYF.

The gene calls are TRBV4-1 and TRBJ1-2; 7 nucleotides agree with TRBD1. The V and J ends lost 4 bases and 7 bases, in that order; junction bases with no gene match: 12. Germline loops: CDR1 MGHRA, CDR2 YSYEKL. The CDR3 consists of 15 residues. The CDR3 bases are TGCGCCAGCAGCCCGACATACAGGGGTCTGGCTGGCTACACCTTC. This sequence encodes CASSPTYRGLAGYTF.

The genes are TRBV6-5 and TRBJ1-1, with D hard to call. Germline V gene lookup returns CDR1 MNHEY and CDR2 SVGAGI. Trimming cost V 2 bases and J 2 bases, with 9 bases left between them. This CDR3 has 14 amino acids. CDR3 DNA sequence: TGTGCCAGCAGTTACGGGGAGGGCAACACTGAAGCTTTCTTT. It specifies CASSYGEGNTEAFF.

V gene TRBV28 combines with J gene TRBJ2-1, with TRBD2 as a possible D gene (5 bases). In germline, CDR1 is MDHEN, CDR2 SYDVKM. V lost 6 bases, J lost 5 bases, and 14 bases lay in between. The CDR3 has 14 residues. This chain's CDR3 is CASSYFSANNEQFF. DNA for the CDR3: TGTGCCAGCAGCTACTTTAGCGCTAACAATGAGCAGTTCTTC.